The clone carrying this T cell receptor (beta chain) was seen more than once but under ten times. CDR1 and CDR2 (germline): SGHAT, FQDESV (reference sequence). With V trimmed by 5 bases and J by 3 bases, 21 bases remained unmatched. This CDR3 is 19 amino acids long. TCRdb passed the RT-PCR reads through MiXCR, listing each CDR3 protein once. The sample gives 430,000 or so distinct CDR3 sequences, 10% to 11% of which show up once; roughly 12% is in the top ten. These data belong to a study of response to subunit inactivated influenza vaccine. The chain combines TRBV11-1 with TRBJ2-7; 8 bases line up with TRBD2. Sequences were derived from PBMCs from blood, sampled about 40 days after vaccination. This TCR was sampled from a man aged 45-60 years who received an inactivated influenza vaccine. CDR3 DNA sequence: TGTGCCAGCAGCCCCCCCCCAGGGGAGGGAGCGGGGGCCATCTACGAGCAGTACTTC. Its protein is CASSPPPGEGAGAIYEQYF.